The subject of this entry is one T cell receptor beta chain. Its antigen is unidentified. This record comes from a study of T-cell memory formation after mild COVID-19. Study summary: Each donor largely had its own TCR clusters.

Germline V gives CDR1 SGHAT, CDR2 FQNNGV. Between the trimmed V and J ends, which lost 2 bases and 6 bases, there was a span of 4 bases. This CDR3 is built from 12 residues. TCR alpha and TCR beta cDNA libraries carrying sample barcodes and UMIs came from 5'RACE with constant-segment primers. TCRdb itself ran the 5' RACE reads through MiXCR, one entry per CDR3 protein. Of about 290,000 distinct CDR3 sequences in the sample, 15% to 20% are singletons; the top ten hold around 23%. Regarding the study as a whole: While clones contracting from day 15 to 85 were balanced between CD4 and CD8, later expanders leaned CD4+.

The specimen sequenced was PBMCs or a T cell subset sorted from them (not recorded which). The chain combines TRBV11-2 with TRBJ2-2; D gene unclear. The TCR originated in a man aged 18 to 29 who had mild COVID-19 (a few samples of this study predate the infection). Cell type and time point are not known. CDR3 nucleotide sequence: TGTGCCAGCAGCTTACTAGCCGGGGAGCTGTTTTTT. It translates to CASSLLAGELFF.